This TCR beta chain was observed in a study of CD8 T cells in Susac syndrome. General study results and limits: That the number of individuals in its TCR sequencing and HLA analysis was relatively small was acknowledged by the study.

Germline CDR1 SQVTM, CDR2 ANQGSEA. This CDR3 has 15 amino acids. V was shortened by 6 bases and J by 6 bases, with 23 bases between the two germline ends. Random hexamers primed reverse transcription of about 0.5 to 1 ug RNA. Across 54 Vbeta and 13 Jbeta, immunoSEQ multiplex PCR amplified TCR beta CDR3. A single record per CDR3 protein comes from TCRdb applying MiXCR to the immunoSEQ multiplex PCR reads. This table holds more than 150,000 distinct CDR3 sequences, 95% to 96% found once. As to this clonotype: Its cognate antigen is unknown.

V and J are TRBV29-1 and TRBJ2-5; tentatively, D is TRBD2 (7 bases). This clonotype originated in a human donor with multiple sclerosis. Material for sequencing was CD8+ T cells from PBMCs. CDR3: CSVPGGGALLKTQYF. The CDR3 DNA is TGCAGCGTCCCAGGAGGGGGGGCGCTTTTAAAGACCCAGTACTTC.